Sequencing of this T cell receptor (beta chain) was carried out in a study of T cell responses to AZD1222 COVID-19 vaccine. Points from the study as a whole: Of the AZD1222 recipients, only 5 to 7 were seropositive at baseline. Vaccine-associated CD4 TCRs spanned spike, dominant at 160-218 and 743-854. Mostly white British, mostly female donors; authors suggested clonal diversity may be underestimated.

Sequencing used immunoSEQ multiplex PCR; TCRdb keeps in-frame clones, though not all of them. Of about 130,000 clones in the sample, around 90% were seen once. As regards this clone: Antigen unknown.

The CDR3 runs to 15 residues. CDR1 and CDR2 (germline): SNHLY, FYNNEI. The V and J ends lost 7 bases and 9 bases, in that order; junction bases with no gene match: 12. The rearrangement joins TRBV2 to TRBJ1-6; 7 positions agree with TRBD1. The TCR was taken from an adult in good health. Source: peripheral blood, taken on day 0 of AZD1222 vaccination. Here the CDR3 reads CASKAGGSEGSPLHF. DNA of the CDR3: TGTGCCAGCAAAGCAGGGGGGTCGGAGGGTTCACCCCTCCACTTT.